This T cell receptor beta chain was recorded in a study of T cells in Graves' hyperthyroidism and ophthalmopathy. Regarding the study as a whole: Ophthalmopathy, as predicted by the model, came a median 6.5 months after the prediction.

V was shortened by 4 bases and J by 6 bases, with 14 bases between the two germline ends. This CDR3 comprises 14 residues. CDR1 and CDR2 from the germline V gene are SGHRS and YFSETQ. Amplification targeted TCR beta CDR3 regions from RNA transcripts. The HTBI primer set drove a first-round RT-PCR of the TCR CDR3. TCRdb processed the multiplex PCR reads anew with MiXCR; each CDR3 protein has one entry. The data contain around 420,000 distinct CDR3 sequences, 15% to 18% of them singletons. Ten or more counts support this clonotype. Its specificity is unknown. Clinical symptoms, serum thyroxine, TRAb, thyroid ultrasound and orbital computed tomography informed diagnoses.

The rearrangement links TRBV5-1 to TRBJ1-5; D possibly corresponds to TRBD1 (6 bases). The sequencing input was blood. This clonotype was sampled from a young woman with Graves' hyperthyroidism. As DNA, the CDR3 is TGCGCCAGCAGCCCACAGGGAGGGGTTCAGCCCCAGCATTTT. Its protein is CASSPQGGVQPQHF. The full variable domain, completed using reference TRBV5-1 and TRBJ1-5, is KAGVTQTPRYLIKTRGQQVTLSCSPISGHRSVSWYQQTPGQGLQFLFEYFSETQRNKGNFPGRFSGRQFSNSRSEMNVSTLELGDSALYLCASSPQGGVQPQHFGDGTRLSIL.